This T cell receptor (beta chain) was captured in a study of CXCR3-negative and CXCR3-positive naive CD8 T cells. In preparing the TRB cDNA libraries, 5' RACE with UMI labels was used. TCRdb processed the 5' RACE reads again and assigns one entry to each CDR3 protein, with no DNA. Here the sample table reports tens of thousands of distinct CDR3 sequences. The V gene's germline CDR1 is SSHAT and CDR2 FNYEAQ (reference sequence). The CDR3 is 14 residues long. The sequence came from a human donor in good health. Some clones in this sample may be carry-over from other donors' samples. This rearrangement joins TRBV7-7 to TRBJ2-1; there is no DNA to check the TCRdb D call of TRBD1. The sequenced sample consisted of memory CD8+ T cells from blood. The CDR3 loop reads CASSLDTGDNEQFF. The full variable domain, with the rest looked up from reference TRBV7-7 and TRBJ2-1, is GAGVSQSPRYKVTKRGQDVTLRCDPISSHATLYWYQQALGQGPEFLTYFNYEAQPDKSGLPSDRFSAERPEGSISTLTIQRTEQRDSAMYRCASSLDTGDNEQFFGPGTRLTVL.